This is a list of T cell receptor beta chains from one sample in a study of T cells after yellow fever vaccination. TCRdb redid the calling of the 5' RACE reads with MiXCR, one entry per CDR3 protein. The table lists around 200,000 distinct CDR3 sequences, approximately 10% of them singletons. This sample comprised CD8+ T cells sorted from PBMCs, obtained 15 days after the yellow fever booster vaccination. These receptor sequences come from a man aged 18-30 years who received the YFV17D yellow fever vaccine. Both conserved end residues are part of each CDR3. A D gene is named only where the DNA matches it firmly. Clone size is not always given. Where it is, it says once, few, many or a class for expanded clones.

v_call	cdr3_length	clone_size	d_call	j_call	cdr3_nt	cdr3_aa
TRBV21-1	16	-	-	TRBJ1-5	TGTGCCAGCAGCAAAGTGGCTGAGCAGATGAATCAGCCCCAGCATTTT	CASSKVAEQMNQPQHF
TRBV5-1	16	-	TRBD2	TRBJ2-1	TGCGCCAGCAGCTTGGTGGGTGTCGGGGGGTACAATGAGCAGTTCTTC	CASSLVGVGGYNEQFF
TRBV6-5	15	-	-	TRBJ2-3	TGTGCCAGCAGTCCCAGGGGGGGGAGCACAGATACGCAGTATTTT	CASSPRGGSTDTQYF
TRBV7-9	14	-	TRBD1	TRBJ1-3	TGTGCCAGCAGCGACAGGGGTGGAGGAAACACCATATATTTT	CASSDRGGGNTIYF
TRBV7-3	17	few	-	TRBJ2-6	TGTGCCAGCAGCTTAAGAGGAGTACGCTCTGGGGCCAACGTCCTGACTTTC	CASSLRGVRSGANVLTF
TRBV14	14	few	-	TRBJ1-4	TGTGCCAGCAGCCCATGGGCCCTTAATGAAAAACTGTTTTTT	CASSPWALNEKLFF
TRBV29-1	13	once	-	TRBJ2-1	TGCAGCGCCGACGGGCCAGGAAACAATGAGCAGTTCTTC	CSADGPGNNEQFF
TRBV2	13	-	-	TRBJ2-3	TGTGCCAGCAGTTCCCCCGGCGGGGATACGCAGTATTTT	CASSSPGGDTQYF
TRBV6-4	13	many	-	TRBJ2-5	TGTGCCAGCAGTGACCCCGGGAAAGAGACCCAGTACTTC	CASSDPGKETQYF
TRBV7-9	13	few	-	TRBJ1-3	TGTGCCAGCAGCTTAGACTCTGGAAACACCATATATTTT	CASSLDSGNTIYF